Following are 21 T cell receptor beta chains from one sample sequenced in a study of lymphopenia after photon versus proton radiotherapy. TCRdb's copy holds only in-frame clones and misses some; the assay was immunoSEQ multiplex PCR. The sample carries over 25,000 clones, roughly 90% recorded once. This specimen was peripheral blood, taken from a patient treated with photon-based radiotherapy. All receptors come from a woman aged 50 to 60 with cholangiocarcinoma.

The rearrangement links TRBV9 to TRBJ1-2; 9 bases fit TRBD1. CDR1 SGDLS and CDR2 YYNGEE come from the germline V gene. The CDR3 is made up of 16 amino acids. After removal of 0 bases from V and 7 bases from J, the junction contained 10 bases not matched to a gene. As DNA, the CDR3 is TGTGCCAGCAGCGTAGTCTCAGGACAGGGGAATTCTGGCTACACCTTC. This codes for CASSVVSGQGNSGYTF. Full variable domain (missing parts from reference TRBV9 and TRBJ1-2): DSGVTQTPKHLITATGQRVTLRCSPRSGDLSVYWYQQSLDQGLQFLIQYYNGEERAKGNILERFSAQQFPDLHSELNLSSLELGDSALYFCASSVVSGQGNSGYTFGSGTRLTVV.

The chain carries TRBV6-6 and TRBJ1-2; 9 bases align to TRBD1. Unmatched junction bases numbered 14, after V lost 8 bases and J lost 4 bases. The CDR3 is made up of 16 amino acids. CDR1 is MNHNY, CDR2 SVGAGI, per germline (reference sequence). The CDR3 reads CASGIIIVDRGYGYTF. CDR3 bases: TGTGCCAGCGGTATCATAATTGTGGACAGGGGCTATGGCTACACCTTC.

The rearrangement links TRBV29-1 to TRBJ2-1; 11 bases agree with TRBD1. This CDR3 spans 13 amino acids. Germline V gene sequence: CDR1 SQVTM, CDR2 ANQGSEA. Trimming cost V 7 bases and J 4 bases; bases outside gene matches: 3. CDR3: CSADRGRYNEQFF. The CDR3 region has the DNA TGCAGCGCGGACAGGGGGCGATACAATGAGCAGTTCTTC.

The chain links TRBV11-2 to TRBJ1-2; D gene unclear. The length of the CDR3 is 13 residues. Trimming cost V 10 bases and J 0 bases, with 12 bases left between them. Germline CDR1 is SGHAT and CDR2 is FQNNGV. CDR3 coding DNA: TGTGCCATCAGACCTACAGCTAACTATGGCTACACCTTC. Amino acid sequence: CAIRPTANYGYTF.

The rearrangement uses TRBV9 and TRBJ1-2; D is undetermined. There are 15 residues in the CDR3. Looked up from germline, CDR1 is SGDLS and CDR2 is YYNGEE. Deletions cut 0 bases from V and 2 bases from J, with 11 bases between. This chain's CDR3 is CASSVVAGLNYGYTF. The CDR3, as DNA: TGTGCCAGCAGCGTAGTGGCAGGCCTAAACTATGGCTACACCTTC. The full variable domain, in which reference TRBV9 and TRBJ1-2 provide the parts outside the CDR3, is DSGVTQTPKHLITATGQRVTLRCSPRSGDLSVYWYQQSLDQGLQFLIQYYNGEERAKGNILERFSAQQFPDLHSELNLSSLELGDSALYFCASSVVAGLNYGYTFGSGTRLTVV.

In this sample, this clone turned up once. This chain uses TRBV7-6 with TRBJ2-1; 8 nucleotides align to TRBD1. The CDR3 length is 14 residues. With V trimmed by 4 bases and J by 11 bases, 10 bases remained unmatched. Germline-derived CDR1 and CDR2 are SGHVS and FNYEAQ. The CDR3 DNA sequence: TGTGCCAGCAGCTCTAGGGCACGGGACAGGAAGCAGTTCTTC. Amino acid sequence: CASSSRARDRKQFF.

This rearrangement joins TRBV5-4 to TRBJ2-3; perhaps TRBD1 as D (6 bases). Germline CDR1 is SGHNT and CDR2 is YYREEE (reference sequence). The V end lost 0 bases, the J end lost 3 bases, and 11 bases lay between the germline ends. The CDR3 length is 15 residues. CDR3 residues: CASSLGLQGTDTQYF. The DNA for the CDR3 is TGTGCCAGCAGCTTGGGCCTACAGGGAACAGATACGCAGTATTTT.

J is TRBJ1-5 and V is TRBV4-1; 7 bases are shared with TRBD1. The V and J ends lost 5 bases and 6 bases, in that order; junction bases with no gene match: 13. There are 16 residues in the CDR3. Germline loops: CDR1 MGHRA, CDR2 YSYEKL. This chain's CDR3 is CASSSYQGVLGQPQHF. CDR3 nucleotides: TGCGCCAGCAGCTCTTATCAGGGGGTCCTAGGTCAGCCCCAGCATTTT.

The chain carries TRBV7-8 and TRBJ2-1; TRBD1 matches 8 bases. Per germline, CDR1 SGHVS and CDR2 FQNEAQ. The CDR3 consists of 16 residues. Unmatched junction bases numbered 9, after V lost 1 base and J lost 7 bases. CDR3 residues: CASSLVGQGAQNEQFF. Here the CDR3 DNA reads TGTGCCAGCAGCTTAGTAGGGCAGGGGGCGCAGAATGAGCAGTTCTTC.

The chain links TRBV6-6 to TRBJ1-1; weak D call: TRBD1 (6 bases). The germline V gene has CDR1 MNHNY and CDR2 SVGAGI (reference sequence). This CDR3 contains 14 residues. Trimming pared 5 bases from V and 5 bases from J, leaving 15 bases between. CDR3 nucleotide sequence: TGTGCCAGCAGTAACCTCGGGGGGCGGACTGAAGCTTTCTTT. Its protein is CASSNLGGRTEAFF.

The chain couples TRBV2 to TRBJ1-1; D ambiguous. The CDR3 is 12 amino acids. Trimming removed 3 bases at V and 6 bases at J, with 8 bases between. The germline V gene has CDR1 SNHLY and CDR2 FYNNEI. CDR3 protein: CASSEVHPEAFF. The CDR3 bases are TGTGCCAGCAGTGAGGTCCATCCTGAAGCTTTCTTT.

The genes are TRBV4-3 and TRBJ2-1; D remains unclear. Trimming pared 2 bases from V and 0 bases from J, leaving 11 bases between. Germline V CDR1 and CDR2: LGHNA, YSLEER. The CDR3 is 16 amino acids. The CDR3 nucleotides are TGCGCCAGCAGCCAATTCAGCAGGAGCTCCTACAATGAGCAGTTCTTC. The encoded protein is CASSQFSRSSYNEQFF.

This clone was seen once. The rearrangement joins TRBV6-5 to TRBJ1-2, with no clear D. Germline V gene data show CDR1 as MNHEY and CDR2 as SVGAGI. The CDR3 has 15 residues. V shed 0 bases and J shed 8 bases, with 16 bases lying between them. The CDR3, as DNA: TGTGCCAGCAGTTACTCGAGAAACTTGCTCTCCGGCTACACCTTC. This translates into CASSYSRNLLSGYTF.

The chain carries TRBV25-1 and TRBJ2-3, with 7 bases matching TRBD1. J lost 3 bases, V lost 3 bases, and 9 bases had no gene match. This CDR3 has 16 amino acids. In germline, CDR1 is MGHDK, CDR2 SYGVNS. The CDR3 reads CASSDQQGFRTDTQYF. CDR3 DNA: TGTGCCAGCAGTGACCAACAGGGGTTCAGGACAGATACGCAGTATTTT. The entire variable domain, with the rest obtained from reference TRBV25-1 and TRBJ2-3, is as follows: EADIYQTPRYLVIGTGKKITLECSQTMGHDKMYWYQQDPGMELHLIHYSYGVNSTEKGDLSSESTVSRIRTEHFPLTLESARPSHTSQYLCASSDQQGFRTDTQYFGPGTRLTVL.

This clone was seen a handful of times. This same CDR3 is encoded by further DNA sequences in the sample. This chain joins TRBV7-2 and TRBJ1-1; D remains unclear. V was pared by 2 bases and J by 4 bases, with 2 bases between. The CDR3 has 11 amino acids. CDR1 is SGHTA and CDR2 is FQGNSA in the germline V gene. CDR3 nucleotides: TGTGCCAGCAGCTTAAGCACTGAAGCTTTCTTT. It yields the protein CASSLSTEAFF.

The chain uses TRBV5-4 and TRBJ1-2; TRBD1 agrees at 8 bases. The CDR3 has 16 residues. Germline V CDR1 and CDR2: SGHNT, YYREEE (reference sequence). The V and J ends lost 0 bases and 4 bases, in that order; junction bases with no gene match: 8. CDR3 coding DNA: TGTGCCAGCAGCTTGGGAGGACAGGGCCCGGGCTATGGCTACACCTTC. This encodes CASSLGGQGPGYGYTF.

CDR3 residues: CASGSPGDTEAFF. In DNA form, the CDR3 reads TGTGCTAGTGGCTCTCCAGGGGACACTGAAGCTTTCTTT. The chain has TRBV12-5 and TRBJ1-1, with TRBD1 as a possible D gene (6 bases). Trimming removed 6 bases from V and 3 bases from J, with 11 bases in between. Per the germline V gene, CDR1 is LGHNT and CDR2 is FRNRAP. There are 13 residues in the CDR3.

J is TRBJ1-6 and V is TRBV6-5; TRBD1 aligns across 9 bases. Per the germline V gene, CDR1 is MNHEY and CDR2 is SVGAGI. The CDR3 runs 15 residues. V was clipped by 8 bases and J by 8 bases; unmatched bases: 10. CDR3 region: CASGWMGQGYSPLHF. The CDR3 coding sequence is TGTGCCAGCGGGTGGATGGGACAGGGATATTCACCCCTCCACTTT.

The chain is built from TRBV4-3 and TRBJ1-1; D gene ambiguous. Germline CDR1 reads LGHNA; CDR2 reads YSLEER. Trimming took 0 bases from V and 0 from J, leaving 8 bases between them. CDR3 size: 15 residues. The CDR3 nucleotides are TGCGCCAGCAGCCAAGATCGAGCGCTGAACACTGAAGCTTTCTTT. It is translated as CASSQDRALNTEAFF.

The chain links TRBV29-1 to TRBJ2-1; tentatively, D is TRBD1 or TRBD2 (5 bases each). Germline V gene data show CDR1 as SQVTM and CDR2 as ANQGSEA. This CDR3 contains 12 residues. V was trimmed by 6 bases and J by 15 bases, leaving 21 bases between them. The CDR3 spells CSVRDPSVAGFF. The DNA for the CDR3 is TGCAGCGTCAGGGACCCCTCGGTGGCGGGGTTCTTC.

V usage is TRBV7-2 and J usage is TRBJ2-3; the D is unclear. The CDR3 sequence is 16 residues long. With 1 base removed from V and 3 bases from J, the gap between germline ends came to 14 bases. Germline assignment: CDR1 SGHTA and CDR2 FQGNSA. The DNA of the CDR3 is TGTGCCAGCAGCTTAGTCCCGGGCGGTTGGACAGATACGCAGTATTTT. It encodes CASSLVPGGWTDTQYF.